The clone carrying this T cell receptor beta chain was detected only a few times. The antigen remains unidentified. These data belong to a study of vaccination and CD4 T cells after COVID-19. Looking at the study overall: Overlapping SARS-CoV-2, HCoV-NL63, HCoV-OC43 and HCoV-229E spike peptides were used to stimulate cells.

The Oncomine TCR Beta short-read assay generated sequence data from the DNA of cultured CD4+ T cells. TCRdb re-called the PCR reads with MiXCR, one entry per CDR3 protein. The data contain 5,000 to 6,000 distinct CDR3 sequences, 25% of them singletons. The treatment here: roughly ten-day PBMC culture with coronavirus spike peptide pools or control peptides (ViraFEST assay). Wells that each held a few million PBMCs were cultured with 8 to 10 IU/ml IL-2 and 7.5 to 10 ug/ml peptide pools. This CDR3 has 18 amino acids. Trimming removed 1 base from V and 1 base from J, with 19 bases in between. Germline V gene lookup returns CDR1 SGHTA and CDR2 FQGNSA.

The sequenced sample was CD4+ T cells from blood, cultured in vitro, obtained after SARS-CoV-2 vaccination. The TCR originated in a human donor who had recovered from COVID-19. V is TRBV7-2 and J is TRBJ1-1; D may be TRBD1 (6 bases). CDR3 DNA: TGTGCCAGCAGCTTAGAGCTTGGGACAAGGGTTTCGAACACTGAAGCTTTCTTT. This gives the protein CASSLELGTRVSNTEAFF. Variable domain in full (rest from reference TRBV7-2 and TRBJ1-1): GAGVSQSPSNKVTEKGKDVELRCDPISGHTALYWYRQSLGQGLEFLIYFQGNSAPDKSGLPSDRFSAERTGGSVSTLTIQRTQQEDSAVYLCASSLELGTRVSNTEAFFGQGTRLTVV.